Shown below are 10 T cell receptor beta chains from a single sample sequenced in a study of spatial heterogeneity in lung cancer. Each CDR3 protein is one row after TCRdb ran MiXCR on the 5' RACE reads. Of about 7,900 distinct CDR3 sequences detected, 4% to 5% appear once; the ten largest clones hold approximately 30%. The time point was: sample taken at primary tumor resection. Unsorted whole RNA from tumor, nontumor lung or frozen PBMC underwent sequencing. Sequencing used PBMCs, obtained at surgery. The receptors originated from a male donor with early-stage non-small cell lung cancer.

This clonotype was recorded at least ten times. A library made for alpha chains picked up this beta chain off target, so its size means little. The V gene is TRBV7-8, the J gene TRBJ2-3; 9 bases are shared with TRBD1. Germline CDR1 SGHVS, CDR2 FQNEAQ. The CDR3 has 15 amino acids. The trim removed 7 bases at V and 1 base at J, leaving 6 bases unmatched. CDR3 coding DNA: TGTGCCAGCAACCACAGGGGGCTGCGCACAGATACGCAGTATTTT. Protein: CASNHRGLRTDTQYF.

Concerning this clonotype: The size of this beta chain means little, since it is a stray read in a library made for alpha chains. This sequence joins TRBV3-1 and TRBJ1-6; D gene ambiguous. Deletions cut 2 bases from V and 9 bases from J, with 5 bases between. Germline CDR1 and CDR2: LGHDT and YNNKEL (reference sequence). The CDR3 is 12 amino acids. CDR3 bases: TGTGCCAGCAGCCAAAGAGCTTCACCCCTCCACTTT. Translation: CASSQRASPLHF.

This clonotype was detected ten times or more. This beta chain is an unintended read in a library built for alpha chains; its size means little. This chain joins TRBV11-3 and TRBJ2-6, with D uncertain. There are 18 residues in the CDR3. V lost 4 bases and J lost 0, with 16 bases in between. Germline V lookup: CDR1 SGHNT, CDR2 YENEEA. DNA for the CDR3: TGTGCCAGCAGCTCCAGCCAGGCCTACCACTCTGGGGCCAACGTCCTGACTTTC. Amino acid sequence: CASSSSQAYHSGANVLTF.

By its share, this clonotype is medium-sized (0.01 to 0.1%). Because the library targeted alpha chains, this beta chain is an off-target read whose size means little. The chain recombines TRBV3-2 with TRBJ2-7; TRBD2 is taken as the D call from the table, unchecked against the DNA. TRBV3-2 is noted as a pseudogene. The CDR3 contains 14 residues. Here the CDR3 DNA reads TGTGCCAGCAGCCAAGCGGCTAGTCCCTACGAGCAGTACTTC. Protein product: CASSQAASPYEQYF.

This clonotype was detected many times. The library was built for alpha chains, so this beta chain is an off-target read and its size means little. The rearrangement links TRBV7-2 to TRBJ2-2; 9 bases line up with TRBD1. Germline CDR1 is SGHTA and CDR2 is FQGNSA. With V trimmed by 6 bases and J by 6 bases, 11 bases remained unmatched. The CDR3 extends over 16 amino acids. CDR3 nucleotides: TGTGCCAGCAGAGAGGGGACAGGGTCAGGGGCCGGGGAGCTGTTTTTT. It specifies CASREGTGSGAGELFF.

This clonotype was picked up many times. Because this beta chain is a stray read in a library intended to capture alpha chains, its abundance should not be given much weight. The gene calls are TRBV7-9 and TRBJ1-6; D ambiguous. This CDR3 region has 12 residues. Germline-derived CDR1 and CDR2 are SEHNR and FQNEAQ (reference sequence). The ends were cut back, 3 bases at V and 7 bases at J, with 4 bases in the middle. The CDR3 region is CASSFPNSPLHF. The CDR3 bases are TGTGCCAGCAGCTTTCCGAATTCACCCCTCCACTTT.

By its share, this clonotype is medium-sized. This beta chain is an unintended read in a library built for alpha chains; its size means little. The J gene is TRBJ1-3, the V gene TRBV20-1; 7 bases fit TRBD1. There are 16 residues in the CDR3. Germline V CDR1 and CDR2: DFQATT, SNEGSKA (reference sequence). The junction had 5 bases not matched to a gene; V was cut back by 0 bases and J by 0 bases. CDR3 amino acids: CSARDFRTGSGNTIYF. Here the CDR3 DNA reads TGCAGTGCTAGAGATTTCCGGACAGGCTCTGGAAACACCATATATTTT.

This clonotype was counted many times. This beta chain is an unintended read in a library built for alpha chains; its size means little. The CDR3 here is CASSVAGTGVSEQYF. The CDR3 DNA is TGTGCCAGCAGCGTGGCCGGAACAGGGGTATCCGAGCAGTACTTC. V usage is TRBV13 and J usage is TRBJ2-7; 7 nucleotides align to TRBD1. Trimming took 5 bases from V and 6 from J; bases not matched to a gene: 13. Germline V gene data show CDR1 as PRHDT and CDR2 as FYEKMQ (reference sequence). The CDR3 length is 15 residues.

This clonotype was detected ten times or more. This beta chain lies outside the target of a library built for alpha chains; its clone size means little. The rearrangement links TRBV21-1 to TRBJ2-7. TRBV21-1 is a recognized pseudogene. The CDR3 has 11 amino acids. CDR3 in amino acids: CASVTSYEQYV. CDR3 in DNA: TGTGCCAGCGTGACATCATACGAGCAGTACGTC.

Ten or more counts support this clonotype. This beta chain turned up in a library designed for alpha chains; as an off-target read, its abundance says little. The chain employs TRBV14 and TRBJ2-3; D may be TRBD2 (5 bases). The CDR3 spans 18 residues. V was shortened by 2 bases and J by 0 bases, with 18 bases between the two germline ends. The germline CDR1 and CDR2 sequences are SGHDN and FVKESK. The CDR3 region is CASSQTSGLWTSTDTQYF. CDR3 bases: TGTGCCAGCAGCCAAACCTCCGGGCTCTGGACTAGCACAGATACGCAGTATTTT.